The entry below describes one T cell receptor beta chain. No antigen is known for it. This sample is drawn from a study of T cell repertoires in cytomegalovirus infection. Study information: CMV infection and matching HLA type were both indicated by public TCR beta signatures.

TCRdb ran MiXCR on the reads and lists one entry per CDR3 protein. The sample lists roughly 760,000 distinct CDR3 sequences, 35% to 45% occurring once. The study's findings and limits: It was HLA-C-restricted CMV-specific TCR beta clonotypes that dominated the response ex vivo.

V was pared by 5 bases and J by 3 bases, with 8 bases between. The CDR3 covers 12 residues. Germline values: CDR1 SGHTA, CDR2 FQGNSA. The V call is TRBV7-2, the J call TRBJ2-7; D is unclear. Sequencing was performed on PBMCs. The sequence derives from a human donor in good health (CMV status not recorded). Some clones in this sample may be carry-over from other donors' samples. CDR3 DNA sequence: TGTGCCAGCAGCCCCAACATCTACGAGCAGTACTTC. Its translation is CASSPNIYEQYF.